The following is a TCR beta chain sequence with its context. Its antigen is undetermined. This sample stems from a study of T cell responses to AZD1222 COVID-19 vaccine. Broader study findings: Within unmutated variant regions lay the reported targets of nearly half of spike-specific TCRs. Samples come after the peak T cell response, not at day 14.

Only in-frame clones appear in the TCRdb table, and some are missing; sequencing was by immunoSEQ multiplex PCR. The sample consists of 150,000 to 200,000 clones, about 89% of them appearing once. The CDR3 runs 11 residues. V lost 0 bases and J lost 10, with 4 bases in between. This chain uses TRBV12-3 or TRBV12-4 with TRBJ2-1; no firm D call. The receptor was isolated from an adult in good health. The sample here was peripheral blood, taken on day 0 of AZD1222 vaccination. CDR3 amino acids: CASSLAVEQFF. The CDR3 bases are TGTGCCAGCAGTTTAGCGGTCGAGCAGTTCTTC.